A single sample is the source of the 27 T cell receptor beta chains below, sequenced in a study of blood T cell repertoires in COVID-19. The assay was immunoSEQ multiplex PCR, and TCRdb's table has in-frame clones only and misses some. Here the sample spans about 59,000 clones, roughly 85% being singletons. The sequenced sample consisted of peripheral blood. These receptors all come from a human donor in a cohort sampled during active COVID-19.

This clone was recorded once. The V gene is TRBV9, the J gene TRBJ2-7, with D possibly TRBD2 on 6 matching bases. Trimming took off 4 bases at V and 3 bases at J, with 14 bases between the two ends. Looked up from germline, CDR1 is SGDLS and CDR2 is YYNGEE. The CDR3 covers 14 residues. CDR3 sequence reads: CASSPPAGHYEQYF. The CDR3 DNA is TGTGCCAGCAGCCCTCCGGCGGGGCACTACGAGCAGTACTTC.

J is TRBJ2-7 and V is TRBV10-3; TRBD1 matches 8 bases. The CDR3 runs 14 residues. Looked up from germline, CDR1 is ENHRY and CDR2 is SYGVKD. Unmatched junction bases numbered 6, after V lost 3 bases and J lost 5 bases. The CDR3 coding sequence is TGTGCCATCAGTGAAGACAGGGGCGGGAACGAGCAGTACTTC. Amino acid sequence: CAISEDRGGNEQYF.

With respect to this clone: The same CDR3 also results from other DNA sequences found in this sample. The chain recombines TRBV29-1 with TRBJ1-5; D gene ambiguous. V lost 7 bases to trimming and J lost 5 bases, with 15 bases between them. Germline V gene sequence: CDR1 SQVTM, CDR2 ANQGSEA. This CDR3 has 13 residues. The CDR3 here is CSGATGVDQPQHF. The CDR3 DNA is TGCAGCGGAGCTACGGGAGTAGATCAGCCCCAGCATTTT.

V is TRBV5-1 and J is TRBJ1-4; D uncertain. The CDR3 spans 14 residues. Per germline, CDR1 SGHRS and CDR2 YFSETQ. Deletions cut 0 bases from V and 8 bases from J, with 11 bases between. CDR3 nucleotide sequence: TGCGCCAGCAGCTTGGGAGAGGGTGGGGAAAAACTGTTTTTT. Residues: CASSLGEGGEKLFF.

The chain links TRBV7-3 to TRBJ1-2, with a possible D match to TRBD1 (5 bases). V gave up 4 bases and J gave up 3 bases, with 12 bases separating them. This CDR3 spans 14 amino acids. Germline-derived CDR1 and CDR2 are SGHTA and FQGTGA. The CDR3 DNA follows: TGTGCCAGCAGCTCCGGGAGAGGGGACTATGGCTACACCTTC. Its protein product is CASSSGRGDYGYTF.

The chain uses TRBV7-2 and TRBJ2-7; 9 nucleotides agree with TRBD2. Germline CDR1 reads SGHTA; CDR2 reads FQGNSA. V gave up 5 bases and J gave up 2 bases; unmatched junction bases: 7. The CDR3 has 15 amino acids. DNA of the CDR3: TGTGCCAGCAGCAGGCAGTCTAGCGGGACCTACGAGCAGTACTTC. It yields the protein CASSRQSSGTYEQYF.

V and J are TRBV7-2 and TRBJ2-7, with 15 bases identical to TRBD2. The CDR3 consists of 16 residues. V lost 3 bases, J lost 1 base, and 1 base stayed unmatched. Germline values: CDR1 SGHTA, CDR2 FQGNSA. CDR3 protein: CASSFGLAGGSYEQYF. In DNA, the CDR3 is TGTGCCAGCAGCTTTGGACTAGCGGGGGGGTCCTACGAGCAGTACTTC.

V gene TRBV6-2 or TRBV6-3 combines with J gene TRBJ1-2, with D possibly matching TRBD1 (5 bases). Germline V gene sequence: CDR1 MNHEY, CDR2 SVGEGT. Trimming removed 5 bases from V and 2 bases from J, with 9 bases in between. The CDR3 sequence is 13 residues long. Here the CDR3 reads CASSPQGNYGYTF. The CDR3 nucleotides are TGTGCCAGCAGTCCGCAGGGAAACTATGGCTACACCTTC.

This clone is a singleton in its sample. The chain carries TRBV28 and TRBJ2-1; 8 nucleotides match TRBD1. CDR1 is MDHEN, CDR2 SYDVKM, per germline. The CDR3 is made up of 14 amino acids. V lost 6 bases, J lost 8 bases, and 9 bases stayed unmatched. CDR3 sequence (DNA): TGTGCCAGCAGACCTACCGACAGGGGCGATGAGCAGTTCTTC. It specifies CASRPTDRGDEQFF.

This clone appeared a single time. This chain uses TRBV5-4 with TRBJ2-3, with 9 bases lining up with TRBD1. V was pared by 0 bases and J by 5 bases, with 4 bases of the junction left unmatched. The germline CDR1 and CDR2 sequences are SGHNT and YYREEE (reference sequence). The CDR3 loop spans 15 amino acids. In DNA form, the CDR3 reads TGTGCCAGCAGCTTGGTGGGACAGGGAGGAGATACGCAGTATTTT. Translation: CASSLVGQGGDTQYF. Combining the CDR3 with reference TRBV5-4 and TRBJ2-3 gives the whole variable domain ETGVTQSPTHLIKTRGQQVTLRCSSQSGHNTVSWYQQALGQGPQFIFQYYREEENGRGNFPPRFSGLQFPNYSSELNVNALELDDSALYLCASSLVGQGGDTQYFGPGTRLTVL.

The chain combines TRBV29-1 with TRBJ2-5; 12 positions match TRBD1. This CDR3 has 16 amino acids. CDR1 and CDR2 (germline): SQVTM, ANQGSEA. J gave up 5 bases and V 6 bases, and 13 bases lay outside the gene matches. The CDR3 DNA is TGCAGCGTAGTGCCCGGGGGGACAGGGGGCGGGGAGACCCAGTACTTC. This translates into CSVVPGGTGGGETQYF.

The CDR3 loop reads CASSIGNLEGTEAFF. As DNA, the CDR3 is TGTGCCAGTAGTATAGGCAACCTCGAGGGCACTGAAGCTTTCTTT. The V gene is TRBV19, the J gene TRBJ1-1; D unclear. The V and J ends lost 1 base and 4 bases respectively, with 13 bases between them. The CDR3 length is 15 residues. Germline lookup yields CDR1 LNHDA and CDR2 SQIVND (reference sequence).

This chain joins TRBV18 and TRBJ2-7; weak D call: TRBD1 (6 bases). Germline V gives CDR1 KGHSH, CDR2 LQKENI. V gave up 0 bases and J gave up 4 bases, with 10 bases separating them. This CDR3 is built from 14 residues. The CDR3 nucleotides are TGTGCCAGCTCACCACCGCAGGGGCGGTACGAGCAGTACTTC. Its translation: CASSPPQGRYEQYF.

The gene calls are TRBV24-1 and TRBJ2-3, with 7 bases that match TRBD2. The J segment lost 1 base and the V segment lost 6 bases, leaving 6 bases of the junction unmatched. The CDR3 spans 15 residues. The germline gives CDR1 KGHDR, CDR2 SFDVKD. CDR3 nucleotide sequence: TGTGCCACCAGTTTTGGCGGGGGAGGCACAGATACGCAGTATTTT. It encodes CATSFGGGGTDTQYF.

The J gene is TRBJ2-7, the V gene TRBV11-3; D might be TRBD2 (6 bases). CDR1 is SGHNT, CDR2 YENEEA, per germline. V lost 5 bases to trimming and J lost 0 bases, with 17 bases between them. This CDR3 is built from 16 residues. This chain's CDR3 is CASSPGVGSGSYEQYF. The CDR3 nucleotides read TGTGCCAGCAGCCCCGGGGTGGGTAGCGGCTCCTACGAGCAGTACTTC.

The chain is built from TRBV7-9 and TRBJ1-2; D ambiguous. This CDR3 comprises 14 residues. Germline V CDR1 and CDR2: SEHNR, FQNEAQ (reference sequence). V was clipped by 7 bases and J by 4 bases, with 16 bases between them. CDR3 loop: CASNREGSPYGYTF. CDR3 in DNA: TGTGCCAGCAACAGAGAAGGGAGTCCCTATGGCTACACCTTC. Based on the CDR3 plus reference TRBV7-9 and TRBJ1-2, the full variable domain is DTGVSQNPRHKITKRGQNVTFRCDPISEHNRLYWYRQTLGQGPEFLTYFQNEAQLEKSRLLSDRFSAERPKGSFSTLEIQRTEQGDSAMYLCASNREGSPYGYTFGSGTRLTVV.

The genes are TRBV5-1 and TRBJ2-5, with 8 bases matching TRBD2. The CDR3 totals 15 residues. The V and J ends lost 4 bases and 2 bases, in that order; junction bases with no gene match: 7. Germline assignment: CDR1 SGHRS and CDR2 YFSETQ. The CDR3 sequence is CASSQFPGGQETQYF. CDR3 bases: TGCGCCAGCAGCCAGTTTCCGGGGGGGCAAGAGACCCAGTACTTC. Variable domain in full (rest from reference TRBV5-1 and TRBJ2-5): KAGVTQTPRYLIKTRGQQVTLSCSPISGHRSVSWYQQTPGQGLQFLFEYFSETQRNKGNFPGRFSGRQFSNSRSEMNVSTLELGDSALYLCASSQFPGGQETQYFGPGTRLLVL.

This clone came up a few times. The chain has TRBV5-1 and TRBJ2-1; 10 nucleotides align to TRBD2. J gave up 8 bases and V 1 base, and 12 bases lay outside the gene matches. Germline V gene lookup returns CDR1 SGHRS and CDR2 YFSETQ. The CDR3 has 17 amino acids. The CDR3 is CASSLQQAGGPLDEQFF. CDR3 coding DNA: TGCGCCAGCAGCTTGCAACAAGCGGGGGGGCCGCTCGATGAGCAGTTCTTC.

The chain carries TRBV18 and TRBJ2-3; perhaps TRBD2 as D (5 bases). The CDR3 consists of 15 residues. Germline CDR1 KGHSH, CDR2 LQKENI. V was cut by 3 bases and J by 7 bases, with 17 bases left in between. CDR3 sequence: CASSPSTHPGNTQYF. In DNA form, the CDR3 reads TGTGCCAGCTCACCCTCGACCCATCCGGGAAATACGCAGTATTTT.

This chain connects TRBV5-6 to TRBJ1-1; 8 bases align to TRBD1. Trimming at V came to 3 bases and at J to 0 bases, leaving 7 bases not matched to a gene. The CDR3 has 16 amino acids. Germline lookup yields CDR1 SGHDT and CDR2 YYEEEE. For the CDR3, the DNA is TGTGCCAGCAGCTCCCGGGACAGGCGCCTGAACACTGAAGCTTTCTTT. Its protein product is CASSSRDRRLNTEAFF.

The V call is TRBV19, the J call TRBJ1-4; D is unresolved. The CDR3 contains 14 residues. Germline V gene sequence: CDR1 LNHDA, CDR2 SQIVND (reference sequence). Trimming removed 5 bases at V and 4 bases at J, with 11 bases between. CDR3 bases: TGTGCCAGTAGTCCGCACACCAATAATGAAAAACTGTTTTTT. Its protein product is CASSPHTNNEKLFF.

This chain links TRBV12-3 or TRBV12-4 with TRBJ2-7; D perhaps matches TRBD2 (5 bases). V was shortened by 5 bases and J by 2 bases, with 7 bases between the two germline ends. The CDR3 totals 12 residues. The CDR3, as DNA: TGTGCCAGCAGTAGCGGCGCCTACGAGCAGTACTTC. It encodes CASSSGAYEQYF.

The CDR3 nucleotides are TGTGCCAGCAGTTCAGGGGGTACCGCCATATATTTT. Protein: CASSSGGTAIYF. V and J are TRBV12-3 or TRBV12-4 and TRBJ1-3; 7 bases map to TRBD1. J lost 11 bases, V lost 4 bases, and 5 bases had no gene match. There are 12 residues in the CDR3.

This chain links TRBV18 with TRBJ1-5; 7 nucleotides line up with TRBD1. V was pared by 4 bases and J by 7 bases, with 13 bases of the junction left unmatched. The germline CDR1 and CDR2 sequences are KGHSH and LQKENI. The CDR3 spans 16 residues. CDR3 DNA sequence: TGTGCCAGCTCACTCGCTCAGGGGGTGGTGGAGCAGCCCCAGCATTTT. Encoded protein: CASSLAQGVVEQPQHF.

In DNA form, the CDR3 reads TGTGCCAGCGGGGGCCACCGGAACGGGGAGCTGTTTTTT. This sequence encodes CASGGHRNGELFF. This chain joins TRBV12-3 or TRBV12-4 and TRBJ2-2; TRBD1 might be the D (6 bases). The V gene lost 8 bases and the J gene lost 7 bases, with 14 bases spanning the gap. The length of the CDR3 is 13 residues.

This clone was counted a few times. The J gene is TRBJ2-3, the V gene TRBV7-2; 9 bases are shared with TRBD2. The CDR3 is 16 amino acids. CDR1 and CDR2 (germline): SGHTA, FQGNSA. Trimming removed 3 bases from V and 6 bases from J; junction bases left unmatched: 10. This CDR3 reads CASSLGSASGTDTQYF. The CDR3 DNA follows: TGTGCCAGCAGCTTGGGGTCCGCTAGCGGGACCGATACGCAGTATTTT.

CDR3 region: CASSSEGGAGTEAFF. The DNA of the CDR3 is TGTGCCAGCAGCTCGGAGGGGGGGGCGGGCACTGAAGCTTTCTTT. V usage is TRBV11-3 and J usage is TRBJ1-1; weak D call: TRBD1 (6 bases). This CDR3 contains 15 residues. The germline V and J ends were trimmed by 4 bases and 4 bases, with 16 bases remaining between them. Germline V CDR1 and CDR2: SGHNT, YENEEA.